The 4 T cell receptor beta chains presented below share a single source sample, sequenced in a study of response to subunit inactivated influenza vaccine. From the RT-PCR reads, TCRdb called clonotypes with MiXCR, one entry per CDR3 protein. The data contain approximately 680,000 distinct CDR3 sequences, 15% to 18% of them seen just once; the ten biggest clones take up roughly 10%. The sample in question was PBMCs from blood, obtained roughly 12 days after vaccination. The receptors were gathered from a man in his forties or fifties who received an inactivated influenza vaccine.

This rearrangement joins TRBV29-1 to TRBJ2-7; a weak D match, TRBD2 (6 bases). V was trimmed by 7 bases and J by 8 bases, leaving 21 bases between them. The CDR3 loop spans 13 amino acids. Germline V gene sequence: CDR1 SQVTM, CDR2 ANQGSEA. The CDR3 bases are TGCAGCGCTCGGGACTCTCCAAGTCCCCAGCAGTACTTC. This sequence encodes CSARDSPSPQQYF.

In its sample, this clonotype was seen many times. The rearrangement joins TRBV5-1 to TRBJ1-1; no clear D. V was shortened by 3 bases and J by 5 bases, with 17 bases between the two germline ends. The CDR3 extends over 15 amino acids. Germline loops: CDR1 SGHRS, CDR2 YFSETQ. The CDR3 DNA reads as TGCGCCAGCAGCTCTCATAGATCCGGAGGGACTGAAGCTTTCTTT. Its protein is CASSSHRSGGTEAFF. The full variable domain, rest sourced from reference TRBV5-1 and TRBJ1-1, is KAGVTQTPRYLIKTRGQQVTLSCSPISGHRSVSWYQQTPGQGLQFLFEYFSETQRNKGNFPGRFSGRQFSNSRSEMNVSTLELGDSALYLCASSSHRSGGTEAFFGQGTRLTVV.

This clonotype has only a few counts. This chain connects TRBV7-2 to TRBJ1-2; D remains ambiguous. This CDR3 has 15 amino acids. V gave up 2 bases and J gave up 3 bases, with 13 bases separating them. CDR1 is SGHTA, CDR2 FQGNSA, per germline. In DNA form, the CDR3 reads TGTGCCAGCAGCTTATGGTCTTCGCCGGACTATGGCTACACCTTC. Its translation is CASSLWSSPDYGYTF.

The sample holds a few counts of this clonotype. J is TRBJ1-4 and V is TRBV20-1, with a tentative D call TRBD1 (5 bases). CDR1 and CDR2 (germline): DFQATT, SNEGSKA (reference sequence). There are 14 residues in the CDR3. V gave up 3 bases and J gave up 10 bases, with 18 bases separating them. CDR3 residues: CSASEAPGDLKLFF. CDR3 nucleotide sequence: TGCAGTGCTAGTGAAGCGCCGGGGGATTTAAAACTGTTTTTT.